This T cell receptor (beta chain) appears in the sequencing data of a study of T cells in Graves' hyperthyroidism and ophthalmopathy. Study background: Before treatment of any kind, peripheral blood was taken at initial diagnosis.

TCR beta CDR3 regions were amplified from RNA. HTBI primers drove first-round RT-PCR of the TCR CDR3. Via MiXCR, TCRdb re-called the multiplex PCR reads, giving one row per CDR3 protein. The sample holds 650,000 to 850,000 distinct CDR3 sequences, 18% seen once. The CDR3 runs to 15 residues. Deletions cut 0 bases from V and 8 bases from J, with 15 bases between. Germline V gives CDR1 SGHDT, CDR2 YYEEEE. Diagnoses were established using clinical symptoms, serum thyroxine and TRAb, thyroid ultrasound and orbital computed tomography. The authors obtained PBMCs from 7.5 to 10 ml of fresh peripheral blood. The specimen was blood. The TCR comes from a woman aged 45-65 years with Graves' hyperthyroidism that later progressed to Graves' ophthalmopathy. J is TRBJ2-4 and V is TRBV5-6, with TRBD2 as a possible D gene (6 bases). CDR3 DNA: TGTGCCAGCAGCTTGGAGGGGACGGGGAGGCACATTCAGTACTTC. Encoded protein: CASSLEGTGRHIQYF.